The 8 T cell receptor beta chains given below trace back to one sample, sequenced in a study of molecular identifiers for immune sequencing clone quantification. TCRdb re-analysed the PCR reads in MiXCR, keeping a single row per CDR3 protein. The sample contains some 320,000 distinct CDR3 sequences, over 20% of which appear only once. Material for sequencing was naive CD8+ T cells from blood, with Jurkat cell RNA spiked in. As to subset: FACS-sorted CD8+CD4-CCR7+CD45RA+ naive T cells. Every receptor here comes from a human donor in good health. Some libraries in this study had Jurkat cell RNA spiked in.

The chain couples TRBV30 to TRBJ2-5; TRBD2 might be the D (5 bases). This CDR3 has 15 residues. V was clipped by 0 bases and J by 5 bases, with 16 bases between them. Germline V gene data show CDR1 as GTSNPN and CDR2 as SVGIG (reference sequence). In DNA form, the CDR3 reads TGTGCCTGGAGTGTACGTTTTAGCGACGTGGAGACCCAGTACTTC. It is translated as CAWSVRFSDVETQYF.

A remark on this clonotype: A read error may be the cause here, since a much bigger clone is one base away. In this CDR3 the conserved last residue, phenylalanine or tryptophan, is missing, so a read error is likely. J is TRBJ2-7 and V is TRBV7-6; D remains ambiguous. V lost 2 bases and J 3 bases, leaving 11 bases between the germline ends. Germline V gene sequence: CDR1 SGHVS, CDR2 FNYEAQ. The CDR3 is made up of 14 amino acids. CDR3 sequence reads: CASSLFLSDYEQYL. DNA for the CDR3: TGTGCCAGCAGCTTATTCCTGAGCGACTACGAGCAGTACCTC.

This clonotype turned up a few times. The chain carries TRBV7-6 and TRBJ2-2; TRBD1 might be the D (6 bases). CDR1 SGHVS and CDR2 FNYEAQ come from the germline V gene. CDR3 size: 17 residues. With 5 bases removed from V and 5 bases from J, the gap between germline ends came to 21 bases. The CDR3 spells CASSLSRGGVGTGELFF. CDR3 nucleotides: TGTGCCAGCAGCCTATCTCGAGGGGGTGTAGGGACCGGGGAGCTGTTTTTT.

V is TRBV6-2 or TRBV6-3 and J is TRBJ1-1, with a weak D call TRBD1 (6 bases). This CDR3 has 17 amino acids. Germline CDR1 MNHEY, CDR2 SVGEGT. With 5 bases removed from V and 0 bases from J, the gap between germline ends came to 19 bases. The CDR3 loop reads CASSAPAGGRMNTEAFF. The CDR3 DNA reads TGTGCCAGCAGTGCTCCCGCGGGGGGCAGGATGAACACTGAAGCTTTCTTT.

A remark on this clonotype: With a much larger clone just one base away, this may be a read error. V is TRBV12-3 or TRBV12-4 and J is TRBJ2-5, with 9 bases matching TRBD2. The V gene end was trimmed by 8 bases and the J gene end by 9 bases; junction bases not matched to a gene: 16. CDR3 length: 15 amino acids. CDR3 loop: CASGKPGQGGGAQYF. The CDR3 DNA follows: TGTGCCAGCGGCAAACCGGGACAAGGCGGGGGGGCCCAGTACTTC.

This clonotype was recorded many times. The chain carries TRBV20-1 and TRBJ1-1; maybe TRBD1 (6 bases). The CDR3 contains 14 residues. V gave up 5 bases and J gave up 4 bases, with 17 bases separating them. Germline V CDR1 and CDR2: DFQATT, SNEGSKA (reference sequence). CDR3 sequence (DNA): TGCAGTGCTCCAAAGGGGGGTTCTGTCACTGAAGCTTTCTTT. It encodes CSAPKGGSVTEAFF.

This clonotype appeared many times. This rearrangement joins TRBV6-5 to TRBJ2-7; D gene unclear. CDR1 and CDR2 from the germline V gene are MNHEY and SVGAGI. This CDR3 region has 14 residues. Trimming cost V 5 bases and J 3 bases, with 14 bases left between them. CDR3 in DNA: TGTGCCAGCAGTACCCGGACGGGCGTCTACGAGCAGTACTTC. Its translation is CASSTRTGVYEQYF.

This clonotype has at least ten counts. This chain connects TRBV20-1 to TRBJ2-7; D call uncertain. The CDR3 is made up of 12 amino acids. The V gene's germline CDR1 is DFQATT and CDR2 SNEGSKA (reference sequence). V was shortened by 3 bases and J by 4 bases, with 10 bases between the two germline ends. CDR3 loop: CSASPMGYEQYF. The CDR3 coding sequence is TGCAGTGCTAGCCCCATGGGGTACGAGCAGTACTTC.